This T cell receptor beta chain was recovered during a study of blood T cell repertoires in COVID-19. Overall study: Sites across the United States, Italy and Spain contributed samples from acute and convalescent COVID-19.

Germline CDR1 and CDR2: SEHNR and FQNEAQ (reference sequence). The CDR3 has 15 residues. The ends lost 2 bases at V and 8 bases at J; junction bases unmatched: 9. Individuals in the exposed group had encountered a COVID-19 case within 2 weeks preceding study entry. Generated by immunoSEQ multiplex PCR, the TCRdb table keeps only in-frame clones and is missing some. The data hold 360,000 or so clones, with around nine tenths observed a single time. The V gene is TRBV7-9, the J gene TRBJ1-2; TRBD1 agrees at 9 bases. The material sequenced was PBMCs or T cells enriched from blood (not recorded which). The sequence derives from a woman under 40 who had been exposed to COVID-19. In DNA form, the CDR3 reads TGTGCCAGCAGCTTATTTCGGACAGGGGTCTCGGGCTACACCTTC. It translates to CASSLFRTGVSGYTF. The entire variable domain, with the rest obtained from reference TRBV7-9 and TRBJ1-2, is as follows: DTGVSQNPRHKITKRGQNVTFRCDPISEHNRLYWYRQTLGQGPEFLTYFQNEAQLEKSRLLSDRFSAERPKGSFSTLEIQRTEQGDSAMYLCASSLFRTGVSGYTFGSGTRLTVV.